Presented here are 18 T cell receptor beta chains from one specimen sequenced in a study of cytomegalovirus exposure and HLA in healthy donors. A multiplex PCR was run with 60 Vbeta primers and 13 Jbeta primers. Using immunoSEQ multiplex PCR, the repertoire was profiled, and TCRdb retains in-frame clones only, with some absent. This table has 110,000 to 150,000 clones, 75% to 90% appearing once. The sequencing input was PBMCs. These TCRs come from a man between 35 and 55 years old in good health and CMV-seronegative.

The rearrangement joins TRBV11-2 to TRBJ2-7; 15 bases agree with TRBD2. V was pared by 2 bases and J by 4 bases, with 9 bases of the junction left unmatched. The CDR3 sequence is 18 residues long. Per germline, CDR1 SGHAT and CDR2 FQNNGV. The chain's CDR3 is CASSLRTSGGAQGYEQYF. In DNA form, the CDR3 reads TGTGCCAGCAGCTTACGGACTAGCGGGGGGGCCCAGGGGTACGAGCAGTACTTC.

V usage is TRBV7-2 and J usage is TRBJ1-2; 9 positions match TRBD1. This CDR3 has 19 residues. Germline CDR1 and CDR2: SGHTA and FQGNSA. After removal of 2 bases from V and 7 bases from J, the junction contained 20 bases not matched to a gene. CDR3 loop: CASSLPYRENTGGASGYTF. The CDR3 coding sequence is TGTGCCAGCAGCTTACCCTATAGAGAAAACACAGGGGGCGCCAGTGGCTACACCTTC. The full variable domain, completed using reference TRBV7-2 and TRBJ1-2, is GAGVSQSPSNKVTEKGKDVELRCDPISGHTALYWYRQSLGQGLEFLIYFQGNSAPDKSGLPSDRFSAERTGGSVSTLTIQRTQQEDSAVYLCASSLPYRENTGGASGYTFGSGTRLTVV.

J is TRBJ1-1 and V is TRBV5-1, with TRBD1 matching over 8 bases. With 4 bases clipped from V and 4 bases from J, the junction kept 6 bases outside the gene matches. This CDR3 is 14 amino acids long. Germline V CDR1 and CDR2: SGHRS, YFSETQ. The CDR3 DNA reads TGCGCCAGCAGCCCAGGACAGGGCATCACTGAAGCTTTCTTT. Its protein product is CASSPGQGITEAFF. The variable domain in full, completed from reference TRBV5-1 and TRBJ1-1, reads KAGVTQTPRYLIKTRGQQVTLSCSPISGHRSVSWYQQTPGQGLQFLFEYFSETQRNKGNFPGRFSGRQFSNSRSEMNVSTLELGDSALYLCASSPGQGITEAFFGQGTRLTVV.

This sequence joins TRBV29-1 and TRBJ2-7, with D perhaps TRBD1 (5 bases). This CDR3 has 12 residues. Trimming removed 7 bases at V and 2 bases at J, with 12 bases between. Germline V lookup: CDR1 SQVTM, CDR2 ANQGSEA. The CDR3 DNA follows: TGCAGCGCTGATACAGGTACCTACGAGCAGTACTTC. Amino acids: CSADTGTYEQYF.

The V gene is TRBV4-3, the J gene TRBJ2-7, with TRBD1 matching over 10 bases. The V and J ends lost 4 bases and 7 bases, in that order; junction bases with no gene match: 7. CDR3 length: 14 residues. The germline V gene encodes CDR1 LGHNA and CDR2 YSLEER. The chain's CDR3 is CASSPDRGRDEQYF. The CDR3 DNA sequence: TGCGCCAGCAGCCCTGACAGGGGGCGCGATGAGCAGTACTTC.

This clone was counted a few times. V usage is TRBV5-3 and J usage is TRBJ2-1; a weak D match, TRBD2 (6 bases). TRBV5-3 is an ORF, with its function uncertain. The CDR3 covers 17 residues. With 0 bases removed from V and 0 bases from J, the gap between germline ends came to 13 bases. Written as DNA, the CDR3 is TGTGCCAGAAGCTTGGGGGGACTCCCGAGCTCCTACAATGAGCAGTTCTTC. Translating it yields CARSLGGLPSSYNEQFF.

V and J are TRBV7-2 and TRBJ1-2, with TRBD1 identical over 10 bases. This CDR3 spans 14 amino acids. CDR1 and CDR2 (germline): SGHTA, FQGNSA. Germline trimming cut 6 bases from V and 4 bases from J; bases unmatched to any gene: 5. The CDR3 protein is CASRGTGVSYGYTF. The CDR3 DNA reads as TGTGCCAGCAGGGGGACAGGGGTTAGCTATGGCTACACCTTC.

CDR3 sequence: CSVWRGLNTEAFF. CDR3 nucleotides: TGCAGCGTTTGGAGGGGGCTGAACACTGAAGCTTTCTTT. The V call is TRBV29-1, the J call TRBJ1-1, with 7 bases fitting TRBD1. The CDR3 has 13 residues. Trimming removed 5 bases from V and 0 bases from J; junction bases left unmatched: 3. In germline, CDR1 is SQVTM, CDR2 ANQGSEA.

In this sample, this clone turned up a few times. The chain joins TRBV4-1 to TRBJ2-1; D gene uncertain. Deletions cut 1 base from V and 0 bases from J, with 10 bases between. Germline CDR1 MGHRA, CDR2 YSYEKL. The CDR3 spans 16 residues. CDR3 amino acids: CASSQGERSSYNEQFF. The CDR3 nucleotides read TGCGCCAGCAGCCAAGGTGAGCGAAGCTCCTACAATGAGCAGTTCTTC.

This chain links TRBV6-5 with TRBJ1-4; unclear D gene. Germline CDR1 is MNHEY and CDR2 is SVGAGI. This CDR3 spans 14 amino acids. Trimming stripped 10 bases from V and 0 bases from J, with 12 bases between. Here the CDR3 DNA reads TGTGCCACCCACGATGGAGCAACTAATGAAAAACTGTTTTTT. It translates to CATHDGATNEKLFF.

The chain's CDR3 is CASSPDRGLSEKLFF. The DNA of the CDR3 is TGCGCCAGCAGCCCCGACAGGGGTTTGAGTGAAAAACTGTTTTTT. The rearrangement links TRBV5-1 to TRBJ1-4; 8 bases fit TRBD1. With 4 bases clipped from V and 7 bases from J, the junction kept 9 bases outside the gene matches. The CDR3 extends over 15 amino acids. Germline values: CDR1 SGHRS, CDR2 YFSETQ.

This chain connects TRBV7-2 to TRBJ2-1; 7 nucleotides line up with TRBD1. The V gene end was trimmed by 4 bases and the J gene end by 1 base; junction bases not matched to a gene: 7. This CDR3 region has 16 residues. Germline assignment: CDR1 SGHTA and CDR2 FQGNSA. CDR3 residues: CASSWTGTESYNEQFF. The CDR3 bases are TGTGCCAGCAGCTGGACCGGGACAGAATCCTACAATGAGCAGTTCTTC.

The gene calls are TRBV6-5 and TRBJ1-2, with D possibly matching TRBD1 (5 bases). Germline CDR1 MNHEY, CDR2 SVGAGI. The germline V and J ends were trimmed by 2 bases and 8 bases, with 21 bases remaining between them. The CDR3 contains 16 residues. CDR3 amino acids: CASSYKAAQLRGGYTF. CDR3 bases: TGTGCCAGCAGTTACAAGGCGGCCCAGCTAAGGGGAGGCTACACCTTC.

The chain links TRBV19 to TRBJ2-1; the D is unclear. Germline loops: CDR1 LNHDA, CDR2 SQIVND (reference sequence). The CDR3 totals 15 residues. V was pared by 3 bases and J by 3 bases, with 12 bases between. CDR3 sequence: CASSMSISVYNEQFF. The DNA of the CDR3 is TGTGCCAGTAGTATGTCCATTTCGGTCTACAATGAGCAGTTCTTC.

This sequence joins TRBV7-2 and TRBJ1-2; maybe TRBD1 (6 bases). The CDR3 runs to 15 residues. Germline V lookup: CDR1 SGHTA, CDR2 FQGNSA. V was clipped by 1 base and J by 7 bases, with 16 bases between them. The CDR3 loop is CASSLVAQGFTGYTF. CDR3 coding DNA: TGTGCCAGCAGCTTAGTCGCACAGGGATTCACTGGCTACACCTTC.

The chain has TRBV4-2 and TRBJ1-3; D is undetermined. V lost 0 bases, J lost 6 bases, and 12 bases lay in between. Germline loops: CDR1 LGHNA, CDR2 YNFKEQ. This CDR3 comprises 15 residues. The CDR3 region is CASSQDTGSENTIYF. The CDR3 DNA sequence: TGTGCCAGCAGCCAAGATACGGGATCGGAAAACACCATATATTTT.

The rearrangement joins TRBV6-5 to TRBJ1-4; no clear D gene. The germline V gene encodes CDR1 MNHEY and CDR2 SVGAGI. The V end was cut by 0 bases, the J end by 10 bases, with 12 bases between. CDR3 size: 14 residues. CDR3 bases: TGTGCCAGCAGTTACTCAGGAGGGATGGTAAAACTGTTTTTT. It encodes CASSYSGGMVKLFF.

This clone was detected only once. J is TRBJ2-7 and V is TRBV4-1; 8 bases agree with TRBD2. V dropped 3 bases and J dropped 1; count of bases not matched to a gene: 11. CDR3 size: 17 residues. The germline gives CDR1 MGHRA, CDR2 YSYEKL. The CDR3: CASSHAGAGGQSYEQYF. The CDR3 nucleotides are TGCGCCAGCAGCCACGCCGGTGCGGGGGGACAATCCTACGAGCAGTACTTC.